This TCR beta chain was documented in a study of vaccination effects on CD4 cells after COVID-19. About the research overall: Post-vaccine sampling took place a median of 72 days after the second dose.

Subsequent to about 10 days of culture, CD4+ T cells were isolated. Participants received two doses of either the BNT162b2 or mRNA-1273 vaccine. Neither prior SARS-CoV-2 infection nor positive nucleocapsid antibodies were present in the vaccine recipients. Details on this clone: Its antigen is unknown.

TCRdb keeps only in-frame clones here, not all; method: immunoSEQ multiplex PCR. The sample has tens of thousands of clones, less than 80% seen once. Whole-study findings and limits: Only a single clone (1 of 255 vaccine-induced clones in healthy vaccinees) cross-reacted with common cold coronaviruses. Late post-vaccination samples showed marked contraction of infection- and vaccine-induced clones.

This clonotype originated in a human donor who received a COVID-19 vaccine. This material consisted of CD4+ T cells from PBMCs cultured without peptide, taken after COVID-19 vaccination.

The CDR3: CASSPDTGGGETQYF. CDR3 nucleotide sequence: TGTGCCAGCAGTCCCGATACAGGGGGGGGAGAGACCCAGTACTTC. V usage is TRBV27 and J usage is TRBJ2-5, with a possible D match to TRBD1 (8 bases). The CDR3 has 15 amino acids. Germline values: CDR1 MNHEY, CDR2 SMNVEV (reference sequence). Trimming took off 5 bases at V and 4 bases at J, with 17 bases between the two ends.